The following is a TCR beta chain sequence with its context. The data were produced by immunoSEQ multiplex PCR, yet TCRdb's version contains in-frame clones alone and is incomplete. The repertoire includes 300,000 to 400,000 clones, approximately 88% of them detected once, and around 10% sits in the top ten. The data originate from a study of blood T cell repertoires in COVID-19. Across the study: Collection of acute and convalescent COVID-19 samples took place in the United States, Italy and Spain.

This CDR3 comprises 16 residues. Germline CDR1 LNHDA, CDR2 SQIVND (reference sequence). Trimming at V came to 3 bases and at J to 7 bases, leaving 11 bases not matched to a gene. The sample consisted of peripheral blood. The sequence came from a man aged 30-40 years with COVID-19, enrolled during active disease. The chain has TRBV19 and TRBJ2-7, with 11 bases that match TRBD1. As DNA, the CDR3 is TGTGCCAGTAGTATGCCCGGACAGGGGGCGCCTAAGGAGCAGTACTTC. Translated: CASSMPGQGAPKEQYF.